This TCR beta chain came from a study of blood T cell repertoires in COVID-19. Across the study: The United States, Italy and Spain supplied acute and convalescent COVID-19 samples.

As to this clone: The junction does not match germline at one end; this may be a read error.

This CDR3 has 14 residues. Germline values: CDR1 SGHRS, CDR2 YFSETQ. Clones were read by immunoSEQ multiplex PCR, and TCRdb kept only the in-frame ones, dropping some. The sample has over 130,000 clones, 76% seen once. The receptor's source is a woman of 80 years or more with active or convalescent COVID-19. The chain links TRBV5-1 to TRBJ2-1; 12 bases fit TRBD1. Sequencing used peripheral blood. The CDR3 DNA sequence: TGCGCCAGCAGGGGGACAGGGGGCTACGATGAGCAGTTCTTC. It yields the protein CASRGTGGYDEQFF.